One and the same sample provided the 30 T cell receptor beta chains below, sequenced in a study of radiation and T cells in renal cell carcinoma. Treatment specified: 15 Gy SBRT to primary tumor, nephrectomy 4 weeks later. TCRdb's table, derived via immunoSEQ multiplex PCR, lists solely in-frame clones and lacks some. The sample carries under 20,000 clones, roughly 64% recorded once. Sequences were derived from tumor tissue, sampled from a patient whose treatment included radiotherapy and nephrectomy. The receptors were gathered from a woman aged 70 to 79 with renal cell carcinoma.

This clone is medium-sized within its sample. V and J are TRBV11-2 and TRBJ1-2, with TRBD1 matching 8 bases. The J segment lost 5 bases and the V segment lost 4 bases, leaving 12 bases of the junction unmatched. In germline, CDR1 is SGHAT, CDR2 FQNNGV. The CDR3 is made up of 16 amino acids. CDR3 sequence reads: CASSSPLDRGGYGYTF. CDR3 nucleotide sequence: TGTGCCAGCAGCTCTCCCCTCGACAGGGGAGGATATGGCTACACCTTC.

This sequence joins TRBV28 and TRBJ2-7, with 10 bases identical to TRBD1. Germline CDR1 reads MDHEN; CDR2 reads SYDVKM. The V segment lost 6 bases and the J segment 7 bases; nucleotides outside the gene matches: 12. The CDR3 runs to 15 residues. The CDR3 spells CASSTRRQGAGEQYF. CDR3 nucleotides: TGTGCCAGCAGCACCCGAAGACAGGGGGCGGGGGAGCAGTACTTC.

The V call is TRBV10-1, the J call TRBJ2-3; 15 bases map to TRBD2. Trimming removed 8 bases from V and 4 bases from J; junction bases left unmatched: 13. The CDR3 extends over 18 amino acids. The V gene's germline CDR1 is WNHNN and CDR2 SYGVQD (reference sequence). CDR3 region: CASGERTSGGEEADTQYF. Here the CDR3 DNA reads TGCGCCAGCGGGGAGAGGACTAGCGGGGGGGAGGAGGCAGATACGCAGTATTTT.

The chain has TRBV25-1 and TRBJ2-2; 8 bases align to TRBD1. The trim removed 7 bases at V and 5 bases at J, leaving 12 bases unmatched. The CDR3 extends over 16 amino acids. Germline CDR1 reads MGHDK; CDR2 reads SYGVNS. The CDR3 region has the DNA TGTGCCAGCACCGGAGGGCAGGGGGCGCGGACCGGGGAGCTGTTTTTT. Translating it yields CASTGGQGARTGELFF.

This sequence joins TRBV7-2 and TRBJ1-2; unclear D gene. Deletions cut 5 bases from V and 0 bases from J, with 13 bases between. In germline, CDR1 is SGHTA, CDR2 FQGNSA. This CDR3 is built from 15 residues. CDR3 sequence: CASSGRDRTNYGYTF. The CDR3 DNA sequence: TGTGCCAGCAGCGGTCGGGATCGAACTAACTATGGCTACACCTTC.

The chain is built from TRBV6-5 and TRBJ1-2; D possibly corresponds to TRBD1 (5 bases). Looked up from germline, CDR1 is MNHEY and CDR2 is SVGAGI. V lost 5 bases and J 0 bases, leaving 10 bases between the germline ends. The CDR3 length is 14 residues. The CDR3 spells CASSGGETNYGYTF. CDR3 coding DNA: TGTGCCAGCAGTGGGGGAGAAACTAACTATGGCTACACCTTC.

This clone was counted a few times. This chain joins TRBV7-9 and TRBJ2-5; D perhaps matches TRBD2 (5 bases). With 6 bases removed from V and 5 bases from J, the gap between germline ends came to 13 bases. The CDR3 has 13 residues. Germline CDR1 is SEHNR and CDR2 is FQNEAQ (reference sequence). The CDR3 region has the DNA TGTGCCAGCAGGCGGCTAGCTGGTGAGACCCAGTACTTC. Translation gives CASRRLAGETQYF.

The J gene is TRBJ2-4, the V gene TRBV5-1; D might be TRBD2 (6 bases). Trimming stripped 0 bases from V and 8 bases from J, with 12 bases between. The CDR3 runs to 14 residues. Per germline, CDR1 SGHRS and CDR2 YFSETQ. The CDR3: CASSLAGWRDIQYF. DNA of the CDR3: TGCGCCAGCAGCTTGGCAGGGTGGAGGGACATTCAGTACTTC.

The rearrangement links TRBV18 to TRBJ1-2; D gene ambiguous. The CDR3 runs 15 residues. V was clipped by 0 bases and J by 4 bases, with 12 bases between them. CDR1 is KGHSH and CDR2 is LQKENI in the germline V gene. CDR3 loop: CASSPPKAMGYGYTF. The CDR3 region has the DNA TGTGCCAGCTCACCACCCAAGGCAATGGGCTATGGCTACACCTTC.

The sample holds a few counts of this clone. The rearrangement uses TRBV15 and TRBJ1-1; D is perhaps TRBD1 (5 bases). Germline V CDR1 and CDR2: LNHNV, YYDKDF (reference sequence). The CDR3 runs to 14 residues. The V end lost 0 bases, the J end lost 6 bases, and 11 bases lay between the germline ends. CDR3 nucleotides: TGTGCCACCAGCAGAGATCAGGAAGGGGCTGAAGCTTTCTTT. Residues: CATSRDQEGAEAFF.

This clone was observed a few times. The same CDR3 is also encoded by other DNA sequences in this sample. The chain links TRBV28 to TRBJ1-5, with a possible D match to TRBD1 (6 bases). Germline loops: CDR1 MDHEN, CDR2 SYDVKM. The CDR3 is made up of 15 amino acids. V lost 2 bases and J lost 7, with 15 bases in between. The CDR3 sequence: CASSLGQGYRQPQHF. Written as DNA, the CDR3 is TGTGCCAGCAGTTTAGGTCAGGGGTACCGACAGCCCCAGCATTTT.

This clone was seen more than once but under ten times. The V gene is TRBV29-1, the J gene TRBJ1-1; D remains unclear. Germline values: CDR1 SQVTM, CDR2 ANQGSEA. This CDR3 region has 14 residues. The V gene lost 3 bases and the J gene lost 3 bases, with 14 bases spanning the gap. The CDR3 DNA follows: TGCAGCGTTGACAGTTTCCGGTGGGACACTGAAGCTTTCTTT. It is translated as CSVDSFRWDTEAFF.

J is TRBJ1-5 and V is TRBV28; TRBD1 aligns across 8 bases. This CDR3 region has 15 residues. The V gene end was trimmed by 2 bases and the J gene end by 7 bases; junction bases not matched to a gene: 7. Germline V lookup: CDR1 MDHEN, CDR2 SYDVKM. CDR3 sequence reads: CASSLGQGFRQPQHF. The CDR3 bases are TGTGCCAGCAGTTTAGGACAGGGTTTTAGACAGCCCCAGCATTTT.

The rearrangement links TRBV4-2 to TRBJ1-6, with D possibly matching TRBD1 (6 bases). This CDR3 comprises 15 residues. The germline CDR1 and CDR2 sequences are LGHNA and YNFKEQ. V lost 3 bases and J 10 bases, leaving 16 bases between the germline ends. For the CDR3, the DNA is TGTGCCAGCAGCCACACACAGGGAGCAGAGTCACCCCTCCACTTT. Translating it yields CASSHTQGAESPLHF.

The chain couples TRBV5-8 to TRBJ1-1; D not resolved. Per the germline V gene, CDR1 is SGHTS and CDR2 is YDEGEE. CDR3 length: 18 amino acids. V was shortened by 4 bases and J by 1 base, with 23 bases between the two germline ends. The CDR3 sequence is CASSTDGGRVFRNTEAFF. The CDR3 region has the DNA TGTGCCAGCAGCACGGACGGAGGGAGGGTATTTAGGAACACTGAAGCTTTCTTT.

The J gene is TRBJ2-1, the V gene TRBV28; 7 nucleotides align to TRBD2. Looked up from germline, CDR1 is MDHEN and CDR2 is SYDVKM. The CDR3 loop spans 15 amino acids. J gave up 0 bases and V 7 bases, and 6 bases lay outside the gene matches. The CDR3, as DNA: TGTGCCAGCATTAACGGGGGGAGCTCCTACAATGAGCAGTTCTTC. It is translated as CASINGGSSYNEQFF.

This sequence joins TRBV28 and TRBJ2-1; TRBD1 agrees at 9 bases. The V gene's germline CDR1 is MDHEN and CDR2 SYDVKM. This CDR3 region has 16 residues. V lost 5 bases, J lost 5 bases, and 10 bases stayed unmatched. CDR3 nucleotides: TGTGCCAGCAGTCAGATGGGACAGGGATCACACAATGAGCAGTTCTTC. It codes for CASSQMGQGSHNEQFF.

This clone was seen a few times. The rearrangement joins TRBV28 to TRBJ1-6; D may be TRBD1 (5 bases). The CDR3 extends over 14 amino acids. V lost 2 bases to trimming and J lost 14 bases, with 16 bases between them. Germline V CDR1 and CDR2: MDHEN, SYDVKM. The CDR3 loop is CASSLIGTAATLHF. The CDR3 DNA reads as TGTGCCAGCAGTTTAATCGGGACGGCGGCGACCCTCCACTTT.

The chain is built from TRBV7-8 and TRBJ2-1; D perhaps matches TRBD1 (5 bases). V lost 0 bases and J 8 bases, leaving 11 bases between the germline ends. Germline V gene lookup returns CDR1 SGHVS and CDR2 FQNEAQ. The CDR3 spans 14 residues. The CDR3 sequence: CASSLAAGSDEQFF. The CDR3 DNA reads TGTGCCAGCAGCTTAGCGGCAGGGTCGGATGAGCAGTTCTTC.

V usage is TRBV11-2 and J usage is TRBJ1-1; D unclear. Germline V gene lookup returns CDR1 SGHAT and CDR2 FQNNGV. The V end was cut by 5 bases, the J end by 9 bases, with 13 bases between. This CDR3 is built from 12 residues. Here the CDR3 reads CASSPRAAQAFF. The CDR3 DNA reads TGTGCCAGCAGCCCAAGGGCCGCCCAAGCTTTCTTT.

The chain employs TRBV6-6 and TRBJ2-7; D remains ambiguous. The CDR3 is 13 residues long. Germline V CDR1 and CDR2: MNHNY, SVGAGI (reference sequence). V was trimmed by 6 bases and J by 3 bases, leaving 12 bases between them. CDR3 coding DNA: TGTGCCAGCAGCCGACTTGCTTACTACGAGCAGTACTTC. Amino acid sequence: CASSRLAYYEQYF.

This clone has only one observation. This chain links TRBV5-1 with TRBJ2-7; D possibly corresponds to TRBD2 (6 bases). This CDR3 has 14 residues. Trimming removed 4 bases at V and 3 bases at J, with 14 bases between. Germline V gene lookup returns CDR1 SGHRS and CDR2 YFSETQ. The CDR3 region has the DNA TGCGCCAGCAGCCTAAAAGTGGGGGGCTACGAGCAGTACTTC. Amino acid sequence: CASSLKVGGYEQYF. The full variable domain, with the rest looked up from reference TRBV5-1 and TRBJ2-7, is KAGVTQTPRYLIKTRGQQVTLSCSPISGHRSVSWYQQTPGQGLQFLFEYFSETQRNKGNFPGRFSGRQFSNSRSEMNVSTLELGDSALYLCASSLKVGGYEQYFGPGTRLTVT.

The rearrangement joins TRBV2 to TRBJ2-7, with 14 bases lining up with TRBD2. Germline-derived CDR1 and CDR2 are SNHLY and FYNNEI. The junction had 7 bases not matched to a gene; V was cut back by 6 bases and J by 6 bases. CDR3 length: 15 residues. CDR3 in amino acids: CASRKTSGGALEQYF. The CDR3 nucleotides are TGTGCCAGCAGGAAGACTAGCGGGGGGGCCCTCGAGCAGTACTTC.

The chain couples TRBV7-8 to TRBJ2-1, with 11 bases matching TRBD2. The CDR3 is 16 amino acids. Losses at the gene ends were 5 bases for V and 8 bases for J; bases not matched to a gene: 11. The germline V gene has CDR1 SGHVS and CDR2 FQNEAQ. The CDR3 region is CASSRIAGGPVDEQFF. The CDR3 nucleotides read TGTGCCAGCAGCAGAATAGCGGGGGGGCCTGTCGATGAGCAGTTCTTC.

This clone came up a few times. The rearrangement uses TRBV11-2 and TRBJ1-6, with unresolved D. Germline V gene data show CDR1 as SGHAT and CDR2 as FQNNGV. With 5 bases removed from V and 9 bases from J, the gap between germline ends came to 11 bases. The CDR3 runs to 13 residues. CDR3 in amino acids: CASSPQSPSPLHF. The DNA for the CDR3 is TGTGCCAGCAGCCCCCAATCCCCTTCACCCCTCCACTTT.

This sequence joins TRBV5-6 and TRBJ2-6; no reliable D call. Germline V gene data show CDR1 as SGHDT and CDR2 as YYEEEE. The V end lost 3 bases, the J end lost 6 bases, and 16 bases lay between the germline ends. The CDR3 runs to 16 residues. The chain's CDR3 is CASSSPNRAEANVLTF. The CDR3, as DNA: TGTGCCAGCAGCTCCCCCAATCGGGCTGAGGCCAACGTCCTGACTTTC.

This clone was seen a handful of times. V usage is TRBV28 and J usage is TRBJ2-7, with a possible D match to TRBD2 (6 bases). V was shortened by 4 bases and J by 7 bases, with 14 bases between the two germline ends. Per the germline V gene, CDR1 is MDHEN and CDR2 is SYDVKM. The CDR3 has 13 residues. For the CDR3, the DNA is TGTGCCAGCAGTTCGGCGAGGGCGGGGGAGCAGTACTTC. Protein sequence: CASSSARAGEQYF.

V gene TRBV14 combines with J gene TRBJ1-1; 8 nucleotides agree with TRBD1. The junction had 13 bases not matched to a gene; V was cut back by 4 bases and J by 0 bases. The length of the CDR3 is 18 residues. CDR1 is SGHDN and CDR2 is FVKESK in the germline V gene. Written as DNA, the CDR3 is TGTGCCAGCAGCCTCTCCTTCGGACAGGGAGGCATGAACACTGAAGCTTTCTTT. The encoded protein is CASSLSFGQGGMNTEAFF.

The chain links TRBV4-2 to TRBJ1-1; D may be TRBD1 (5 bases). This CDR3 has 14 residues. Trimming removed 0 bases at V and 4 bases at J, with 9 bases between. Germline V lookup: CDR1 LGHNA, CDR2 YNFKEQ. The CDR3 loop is CASSQDRGSTEAFF. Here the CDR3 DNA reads TGTGCCAGCAGCCAAGATCGGGGGAGCACTGAAGCTTTCTTT.

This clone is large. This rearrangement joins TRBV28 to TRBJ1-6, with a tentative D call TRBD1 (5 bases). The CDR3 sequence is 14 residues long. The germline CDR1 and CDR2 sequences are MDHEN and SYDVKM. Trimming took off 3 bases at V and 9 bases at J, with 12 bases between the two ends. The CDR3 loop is CASSFPGGPSPLHF. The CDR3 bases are TGTGCCAGCAGTTTCCCCGGGGGACCTTCACCCCTCCACTTT.